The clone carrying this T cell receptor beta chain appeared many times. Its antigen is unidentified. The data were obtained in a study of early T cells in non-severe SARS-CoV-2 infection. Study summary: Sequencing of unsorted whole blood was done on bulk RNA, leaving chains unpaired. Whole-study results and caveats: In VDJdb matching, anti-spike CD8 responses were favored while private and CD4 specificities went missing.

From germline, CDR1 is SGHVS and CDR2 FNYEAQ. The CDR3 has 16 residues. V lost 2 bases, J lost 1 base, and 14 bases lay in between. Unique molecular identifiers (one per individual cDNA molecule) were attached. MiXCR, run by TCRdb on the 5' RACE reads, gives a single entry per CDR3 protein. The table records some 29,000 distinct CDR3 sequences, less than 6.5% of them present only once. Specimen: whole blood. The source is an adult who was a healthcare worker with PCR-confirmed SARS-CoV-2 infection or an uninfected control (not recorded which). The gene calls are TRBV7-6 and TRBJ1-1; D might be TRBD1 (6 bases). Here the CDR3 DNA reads TGTGCCAGCAGCTTAAGGGGGGCGGGTAGGAACACTGAAGCTTTCTTT. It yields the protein CASSLRGAGRNTEAFF.